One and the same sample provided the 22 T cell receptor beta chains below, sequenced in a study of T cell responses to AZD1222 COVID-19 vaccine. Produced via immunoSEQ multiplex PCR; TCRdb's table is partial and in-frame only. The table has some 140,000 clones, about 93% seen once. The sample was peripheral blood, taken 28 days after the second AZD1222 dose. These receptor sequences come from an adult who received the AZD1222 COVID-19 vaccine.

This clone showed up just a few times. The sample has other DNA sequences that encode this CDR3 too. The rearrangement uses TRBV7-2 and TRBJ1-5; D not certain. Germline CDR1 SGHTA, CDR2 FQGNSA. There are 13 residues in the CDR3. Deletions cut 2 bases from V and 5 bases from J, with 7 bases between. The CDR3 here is CASSLWRDQPQHF. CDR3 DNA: TGTGCCAGCAGCTTATGGAGAGATCAGCCCCAGCATTTT.

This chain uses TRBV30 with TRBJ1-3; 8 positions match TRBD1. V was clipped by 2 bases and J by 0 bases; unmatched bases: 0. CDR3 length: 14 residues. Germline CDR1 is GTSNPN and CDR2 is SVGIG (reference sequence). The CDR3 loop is CAWSTGGSGNTIYF. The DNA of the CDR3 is TGTGCCTGGAGTACAGGGGGCTCTGGAAACACCATATATTTT.

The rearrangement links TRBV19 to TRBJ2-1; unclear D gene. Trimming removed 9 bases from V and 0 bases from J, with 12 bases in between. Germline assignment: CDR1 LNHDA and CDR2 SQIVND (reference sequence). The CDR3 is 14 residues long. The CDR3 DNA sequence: TGTGCCAGCTCTCAAGTCGGCTCCTACAATGAGCAGTTCTTC. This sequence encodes CASSQVGSYNEQFF.

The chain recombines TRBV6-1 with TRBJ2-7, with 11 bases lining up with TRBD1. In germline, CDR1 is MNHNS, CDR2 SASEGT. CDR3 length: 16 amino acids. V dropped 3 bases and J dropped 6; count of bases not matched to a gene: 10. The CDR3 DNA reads TGTGCCAGCAGTGACTACTCCGGGACAGGGGGGATCGAGCAGTACTTC. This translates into CASSDYSGTGGIEQYF.

The CDR3 spells CASSYSVLGRNTEAFF. The CDR3 coding sequence is TGTGCCAGCAGTTACTCGGTGTTGGGGAGGAACACTGAAGCTTTCTTT. V is TRBV6-5 and J is TRBJ1-1; D ambiguous. The CDR3 is 16 residues long. The V end lost 0 bases, the J end lost 1 base, and 12 bases lay between the germline ends. CDR1 and CDR2 (germline): MNHEY, SVGAGI.

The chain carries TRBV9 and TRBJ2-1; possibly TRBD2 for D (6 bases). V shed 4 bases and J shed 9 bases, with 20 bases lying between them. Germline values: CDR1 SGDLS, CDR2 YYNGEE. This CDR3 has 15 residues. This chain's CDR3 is CASSSPGTSTVEQFF. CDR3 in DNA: TGTGCCAGCAGCTCACCCGGGACTTCAACGGTTGAGCAGTTCTTC.

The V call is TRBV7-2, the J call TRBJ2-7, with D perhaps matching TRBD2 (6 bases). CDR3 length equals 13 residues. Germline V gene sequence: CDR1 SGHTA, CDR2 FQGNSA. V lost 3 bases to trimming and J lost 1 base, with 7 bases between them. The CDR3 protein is CASSFGGSYEQYF. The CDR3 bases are TGTGCCAGCAGCTTTGGGGGGTCCTACGAGCAGTACTTC.

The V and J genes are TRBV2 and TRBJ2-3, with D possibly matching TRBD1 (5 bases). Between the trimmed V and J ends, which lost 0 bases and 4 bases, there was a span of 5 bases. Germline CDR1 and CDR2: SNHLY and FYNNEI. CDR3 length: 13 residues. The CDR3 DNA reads TGTGCCAGCAGTGAAGCGGGGCCAGATACGCAGTATTTT. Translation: CASSEAGPDTQYF.

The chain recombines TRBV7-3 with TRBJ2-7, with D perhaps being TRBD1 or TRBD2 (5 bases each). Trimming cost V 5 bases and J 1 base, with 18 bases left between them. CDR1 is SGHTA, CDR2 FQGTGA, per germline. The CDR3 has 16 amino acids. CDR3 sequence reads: CASSPNSAGASYEQYF. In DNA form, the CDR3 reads TGTGCCAGCAGCCCCAACTCGGCCGGGGCGTCCTACGAGCAGTACTTC.

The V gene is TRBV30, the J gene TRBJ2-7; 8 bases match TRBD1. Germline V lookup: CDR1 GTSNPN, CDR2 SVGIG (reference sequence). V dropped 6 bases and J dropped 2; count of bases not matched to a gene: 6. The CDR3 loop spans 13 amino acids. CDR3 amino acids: CACNRGNTYEQYF. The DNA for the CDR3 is TGTGCCTGTAACAGGGGGAATACCTACGAGCAGTACTTC.

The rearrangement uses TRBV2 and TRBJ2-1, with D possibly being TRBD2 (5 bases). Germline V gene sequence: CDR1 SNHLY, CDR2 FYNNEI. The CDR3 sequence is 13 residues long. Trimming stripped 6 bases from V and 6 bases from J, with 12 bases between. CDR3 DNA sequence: TGTGCCAGCAGCCTACTAGTCTTCAATGAGCAGTTCTTC. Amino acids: CASSLLVFNEQFF.

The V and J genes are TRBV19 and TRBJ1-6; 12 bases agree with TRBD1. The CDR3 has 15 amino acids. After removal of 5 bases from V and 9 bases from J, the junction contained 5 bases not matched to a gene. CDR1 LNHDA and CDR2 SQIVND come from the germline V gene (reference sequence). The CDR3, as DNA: TGTGCCAGTAGTCGGGACAGGGGGCAATCTTCACCCCTCCACTTT. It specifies CASSRDRGQSSPLHF.

CDR3 sequence reads: CASSQTQGASYEQYF. In nucleotides, the CDR3 is TGCGCCAGCAGCCAAACACAGGGGGCGAGTTACGAGCAGTACTTC. V gene TRBV4-1 combines with J gene TRBJ2-7; 9 bases are shared with TRBD1. Germline V gives CDR1 MGHRA, CDR2 YSYEKL. This CDR3 is 15 amino acids long. V trimming: 2 bases; J trimming: 4 bases; junction bases outside the gene matches: 6.

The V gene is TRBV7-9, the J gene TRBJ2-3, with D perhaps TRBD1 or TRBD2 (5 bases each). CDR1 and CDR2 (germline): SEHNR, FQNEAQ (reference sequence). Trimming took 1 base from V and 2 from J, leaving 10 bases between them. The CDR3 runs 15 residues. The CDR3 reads CASSLGGVITDTQYF. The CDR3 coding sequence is TGTGCCAGCAGCTTAGGAGGGGTCATCACAGATACGCAGTATTTT.

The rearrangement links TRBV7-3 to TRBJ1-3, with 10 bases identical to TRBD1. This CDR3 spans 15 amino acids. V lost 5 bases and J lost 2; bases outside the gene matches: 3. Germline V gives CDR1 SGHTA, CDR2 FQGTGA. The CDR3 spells CASSPGTGAGNTIYF. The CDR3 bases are TGTGCCAGCAGCCCCGGGACAGGGGCTGGAAACACCATATATTTT.

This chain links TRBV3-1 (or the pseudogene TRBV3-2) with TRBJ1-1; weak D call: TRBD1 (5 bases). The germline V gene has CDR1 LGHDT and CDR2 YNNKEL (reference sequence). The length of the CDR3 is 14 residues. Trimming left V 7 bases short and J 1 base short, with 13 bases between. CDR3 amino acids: CASKPQDSNTEAFF. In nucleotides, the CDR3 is TGTGCCAGCAAGCCACAGGATTCGAACACTGAAGCTTTCTTT.

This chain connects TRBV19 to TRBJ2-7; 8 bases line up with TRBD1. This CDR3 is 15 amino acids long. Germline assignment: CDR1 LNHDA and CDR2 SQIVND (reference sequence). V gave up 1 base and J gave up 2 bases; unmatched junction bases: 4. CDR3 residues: CASSIGTGMTYEQYF. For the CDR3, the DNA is TGTGCCAGTAGTATAGGGACAGGGATGACCTACGAGCAGTACTTC.

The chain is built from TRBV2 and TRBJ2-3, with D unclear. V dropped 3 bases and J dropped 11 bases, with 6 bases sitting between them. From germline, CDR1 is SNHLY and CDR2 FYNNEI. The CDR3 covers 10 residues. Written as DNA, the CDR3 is TGTGCCAGCAGTGAGGTAGTGCAGTATTTT. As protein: CASSEVVQYF.

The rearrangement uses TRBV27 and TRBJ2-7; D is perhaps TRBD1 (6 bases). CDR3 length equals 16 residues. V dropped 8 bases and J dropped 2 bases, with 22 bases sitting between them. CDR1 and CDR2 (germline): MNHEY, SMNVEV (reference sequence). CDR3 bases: TGTGCCAGCTTAACCCAAAACCAGGACAGTACCTACGAGCAGTACTTC. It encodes CASLTQNQDSTYEQYF.

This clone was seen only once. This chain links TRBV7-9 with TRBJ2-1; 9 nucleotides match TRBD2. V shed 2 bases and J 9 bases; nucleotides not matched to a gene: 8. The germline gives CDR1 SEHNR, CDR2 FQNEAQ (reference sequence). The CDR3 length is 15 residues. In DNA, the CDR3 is TGTGCCAGCAGCTTACGGGGTAGCGGGGGTACTGAGCAGTTCTTC. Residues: CASSLRGSGGTEQFF.

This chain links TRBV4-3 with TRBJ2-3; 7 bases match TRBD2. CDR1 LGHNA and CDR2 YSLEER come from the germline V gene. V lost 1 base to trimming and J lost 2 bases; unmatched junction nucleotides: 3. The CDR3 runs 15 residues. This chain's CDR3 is CASSQAGGDTDTQYF. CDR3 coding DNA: TGCGCCAGCAGCCAAGCGGGGGGAGACACAGATACGCAGTATTTT.

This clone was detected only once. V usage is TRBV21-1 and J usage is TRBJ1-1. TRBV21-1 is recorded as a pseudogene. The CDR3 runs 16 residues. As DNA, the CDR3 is TGTGCCAGCAGCAAGTCTAGGGGGGGACAACCTGCGGAAGCTTTCTTT. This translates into CASSKSRGGQPAEAFF.